What follows are 18 T cell receptor beta chains derived from one specimen sequenced in a study of beta chain features in type 1 diabetes (dated by TCRdb to 2016 to 2019). The full study reports these points: A moderate but significant shortening of TCRB CDR3 length was observed in type 1 diabetes patients in all four CD4+ subsets.

Library prep was done by the immunoSEQ multiplex PCR assay. The High Capacity cDNA Reverse Transcription Kit was used to reverse transcribe all of the isolated RNA, meaning that expressed TCRB transcripts were what got sequenced. Entries here come from immuneACCESS through TCRdb and include only in-frame sequences with V and J called. Some clones fail to appear in such tables; in the studies checked, an unresolved V gene covers under half of the shortfall, and the cause of the remainder is unknown. The sample records nearly 700,000 clones, roughly 13% of which are singletons. Approximately 0.02% of the sample is taken by the ten largest. These receptors have no identified antigens. Material for sequencing was naive CD4+ T cells from blood. The cell subset or site tag for this specimen amounts to: true naive CD4+ T cells. The receptors originated from a man between 18 and 35 years old with type 1 diabetes.

The V call is TRBV28, the J call TRBJ1-6, with 8 nucleotides matching TRBD1. The CDR3 is 13 amino acids. With V trimmed by 5 bases and J by 7 bases, 1 base remained unmatched. CDR1 and CDR2 from the germline V gene are MDHEN and SYDVKM. CDR3 in DNA: TGTGCCAGCAGTACAGGGGGGAATTCACCCCTCCACTTT. Protein sequence: CASSTGGNSPLHF.

The rearrangement uses TRBV7-3 and TRBJ2-2, with D uncertain. The CDR3 consists of 14 residues. V was trimmed by 5 bases and J by 3 bases, leaving 10 bases between them. From germline, CDR1 is SGHTA and CDR2 FQGTGA. The CDR3 region is CASSLRRDTGELFF. CDR3 DNA sequence: TGTGCCAGCAGCCTCCGACGGGACACCGGGGAGCTGTTTTTT.

The chain recombines TRBV7-8 with TRBJ1-2; D uncertain. The CDR3 sequence is 16 residues long. Germline CDR1 SGHVS, CDR2 FQNEAQ. V was cut by 1 base and J by 2 bases, with 14 bases left in between. CDR3 loop: CASSLDATRLNYGYTF. As DNA, the CDR3 is TGTGCCAGCAGCTTAGATGCTACAAGGCTAAACTATGGCTACACCTTC.

This clone turned up a few times. V usage is TRBV28 and J usage is TRBJ1-2, with unresolved D. CDR3 length: 12 amino acids. Trimming pared 3 bases from V and 3 bases from J, leaving 5 bases between. Germline CDR1 MDHEN, CDR2 SYDVKM. The chain's CDR3 is CASSLDDYGYTF. The CDR3 nucleotides read TGTGCCAGCAGTTTGGATGACTATGGCTACACCTTC.

The chain joins TRBV4-1 to TRBJ1-2; D not resolved. V was shortened by 5 bases and J by 0 bases, with 7 bases between the two germline ends. Germline lookup yields CDR1 MGHRA and CDR2 YSYEKL. CDR3 length equals 13 residues. The CDR3 here is CASSTGPNYGYTF. The CDR3 coding sequence is TGCGCCAGCAGCACCGGGCCTAACTATGGCTACACCTTC.

In this sample, this clone turned up a few times. The chain employs TRBV10-1 and TRBJ2-6; D unclear. Germline lookup yields CDR1 WNHNN and CDR2 SYGVQD (reference sequence). The CDR3 has 15 amino acids. V gave up 3 bases and J gave up 0 bases, with 6 bases separating them. CDR3 sequence: CASSDSFSGANVLTF. CDR3 nucleotide sequence: TGCGCCAGCAGTGATTCCTTCTCTGGGGCCAACGTCCTGACTTTC.

CDR3: CAITRDRANEQYF. CDR3 DNA sequence: TGTGCCATCACCCGGGACAGGGCCAACGAGCAGTACTTC. The V gene is TRBV10-3, the J gene TRBJ2-7; 9 nucleotides match TRBD1. The trim removed 7 bases at V and 5 bases at J, leaving 6 bases unmatched. The CDR3 extends over 13 amino acids. The V gene's germline CDR1 is ENHRY and CDR2 SYGVKD.

This clone was picked up a small number of times. The genes are TRBV30 and TRBJ2-3; no firm D call. The CDR3 contains 15 residues. Germline loops: CDR1 GTSNPN, CDR2 SVGIG (reference sequence). Trimming left V 4 bases short and J 1 base short, with 15 bases between. CDR3 region: CAWIKGKSGTDTQYF. The CDR3 nucleotides read TGTGCCTGGATTAAGGGAAAGTCGGGCACAGATACGCAGTATTTT.

The sample holds a few counts of this clone. The chain recombines TRBV6-5 with TRBJ2-3; D not resolved. V was clipped by 8 bases and J by 0 bases, with 12 bases between them. The CDR3 is 14 amino acids. Germline CDR1 reads MNHEY; CDR2 reads SVGAGI. The CDR3 sequence is CASSTRDSTDTQYF. The CDR3 bases are TGTGCCAGCTCCACCAGAGACAGCACAGATACGCAGTATTTT.

On this clone itself: This same CDR3 is encoded by further DNA sequences in the sample. The chain combines TRBV7-9 with TRBJ1-6, with no clear D. V was cut by 3 bases and J by 7 bases, with 7 bases left in between. This CDR3 comprises 13 residues. Germline loops: CDR1 SEHNR, CDR2 FQNEAQ (reference sequence). DNA of the CDR3: TGTGCCAGCAGCTTCGATGGGAATTCACCCCTCCACTTT. Its protein is CASSFDGNSPLHF.

This clone was found a few times. The rearrangement links TRBV13 to TRBJ1-1; weak D call: TRBD1 (5 bases). CDR1 and CDR2 from the germline V gene are PRHDT and FYEKMQ (reference sequence). CDR3 length: 13 amino acids. Trimming shortened V by 5 bases and J by 1 base, and 8 bases separated the two germline ends. DNA of the CDR3: TGTGCCAGCAGCCCGACAGAGAACACTGAAGCTTTCTTT. The encoded protein is CASSPTENTEAFF.

The chain joins TRBV2 to TRBJ1-2, with TRBD1 matching over 7 bases. The CDR3 consists of 11 residues. V shed 9 bases, J shed 8 bases, and the junction held 6 bases outside the gene matches. Germline CDR1 and CDR2: SNHLY and FYNNEI. CDR3 nucleotide sequence: TGTGCCAGAGAGACAGGGAAGGGCTACACCTTC. It specifies CARETGKGYTF. Complete variable domain (other parts from reference TRBV2 and TRBJ1-2): EPEVTQTPSHQVTQMGQEVILRCVPISNHLYFYWYRQILGQKVEFLVSFYNNEISEKSEIFDDQFSVERPDGSNFTLKIRSTKLEDSAMYFCARETGKGYTFGSGTRLTVV.

This clone was counted a few times. The chain uses TRBV30 and TRBJ2-3; 11 nucleotides align to TRBD2. Trimming took 3 bases from V and 1 from J; bases not matched to a gene: 6. This CDR3 is 16 amino acids long. Germline V gene lookup returns CDR1 GTSNPN and CDR2 SVGIG (reference sequence). CDR3 coding DNA: TGTGCCTGGAGCCCTATTAGCGGGGGGGGCACAGATACGCAGTATTTT. Protein product: CAWSPISGGGTDTQYF.

The genes are TRBV6-4 and TRBJ1-2; D is uncertain. CDR1 is MRHNA and CDR2 is SNTAGT in the germline V gene. V shed 3 bases and J shed 3 bases, with 11 bases lying between them. This CDR3 is 14 amino acids long. The CDR3 nucleotides read TGTGCCAGCAGTGATGCCGCACGGGACTATGGCTACACCTTC. This sequence encodes CASSDAARDYGYTF.

This clone has more than one count but fewer than ten. The rearrangement joins TRBV7-9 to TRBJ2-5; D is undetermined. V shed 8 bases and J shed 1 base, with 8 bases lying between them. This CDR3 contains 12 residues. Germline V CDR1 and CDR2: SEHNR, FQNEAQ (reference sequence). The chain's CDR3 is CASARGQETQYF. The CDR3 DNA reads TGTGCCAGCGCTCGTGGCCAAGAGACCCAGTACTTC. The full variable domain, with the rest looked up from reference TRBV7-9 and TRBJ2-5, is DTGVSQNPRHKITKRGQNVTFRCDPISEHNRLYWYRQTLGQGPEFLTYFQNEAQLEKSRLLSDRFSAERPKGSFSTLEIQRTEQGDSAMYLCASARGQETQYFGPGTRLLVL.

This clone was seen a handful of times. Distinct nucleotide sequences in the sample also encode this CDR3. The chain employs TRBV28 and TRBJ2-7, with D tentatively TRBD2 (5 bases). V lost 7 bases and J 3 bases, leaving 10 bases between the germline ends. Germline CDR1 is MDHEN and CDR2 is SYDVKM. The CDR3 contains 12 residues. The CDR3 DNA reads as TGTGCCAGCACCCCGGGGAGCTACGAGCAGTACTTC. Its translation: CASTPGSYEQYF. Combining the CDR3 with reference TRBV28 and TRBJ2-7 gives the whole variable domain DVKVTQSSRYLVKRTGEKVFLECVQDMDHENMFWYRQDPGLGLRLIYFSYDVKMKEKGDIPEGYSVSREKKERFSLILESASTNQTSMYLCASTPGSYEQYFGPGTRLTVT.

The chain recombines TRBV4-1 with TRBJ1-2, with a tentative D call TRBD1 (6 bases). Trimming removed 2 bases at V and 4 bases at J, with 11 bases between. Germline CDR1 is MGHRA and CDR2 is YSYEKL. The CDR3 runs 14 residues. CDR3 sequence (DNA): TGCGCCAGCAGCCAAACAGGGTTGGGCTATGGCTACACCTTC. Its protein product is CASSQTGLGYGYTF.

V and J are TRBV7-6 and TRBJ2-1; D gene uncertain. Trimming stripped 1 base from V and 5 bases from J, with 15 bases between. This CDR3 contains 16 residues. From germline, CDR1 is SGHVS and CDR2 FNYEAQ. This chain's CDR3 is CASSLVAPRSDNEQFF. The CDR3 coding sequence is TGTGCCAGCAGCTTAGTAGCCCCTCGGAGCGACAATGAGCAGTTCTTC.